This T cell receptor (beta chain) comes out of a study of tumor and adjacent non-tumor tissue in lung cancer. Background on the study: Samples averaged roughly 4.4 million productive TCRbeta reads each.

This clonotype was seen a single time. An end of the junction does not agree with germline; a read error may underlie this. Germline V CDR1 and CDR2: SGHVS, FQNEAQ. This CDR3 spans 13 amino acids. The template was RNA from unsorted bulk tissue. This non-tumor lung sample came from over 3 cm beyond the tumor edge. A modified ARM-PCR protocol with three rounds of nested PCR amplified TCRbeta. TCRdb fed the multiplex PCR reads into MiXCR, producing one record per CDR3 protein. The profile shows about 86,000 distinct CDR3 sequences, around 82% of them singletons. The sample was distant non-tumor lung tissue. V is TRBV7-8 and J is TRBJ2-7, with TRBD2 as a possible D gene (6 bases). The sequence derives from a woman aged 45-65 years with non-small cell lung cancer. CDR3 loop: CASSLAGREEQYF. CDR3 in DNA: TGTGCTAGCAGCTTAGCAGGAAGGGAGGAGCAGTATTTC.